This T cell receptor beta chain was recovered during a study of tumor-infiltrating lymphocytes in primary liver carcinoma. The study co-extracted DNA and RNA from about 19-30 mg of unsorted bulk tissue. Cases comprised patients with primary liver carcinoma who received surgical resection. This clonotype has a handful of counts. TCR beta cDNA came from around 0.5 ug total RNA, primed with a constant-region primer. Employing slightly modified ARM-PCR, three nested multiplex PCR rounds were run, and these gave rise to the TCR beta libraries. The first two PCR rounds used TRBV1-TRBV30 primers with a Cbeta primer, roughly 10 cycles each. TCRdb called the multiplex PCR reads again in MiXCR, with one record for every CDR3 protein. The sample shows under 85,000 distinct CDR3 sequences, roughly 72% of them seen only once. V gave up 3 bases and J gave up 2 bases, with 11 bases separating them. CDR1 MDHEN and CDR2 SYDVKM come from the germline V gene. The CDR3 totals 14 residues.

The rearrangement uses TRBV28 and TRBJ2-7; D is uncertain. The sequenced sample was liver tumor tissue from sampling region 1. As to subset: tumor region T1, superior pole. The clonotype comes from a man aged 35 to 55 with primary liver carcinoma and hepatitis B virus infection. DNA of the CDR3: TGTGCCAGCAGTTTTAGTTTCCCAACCTACGAGCAGTACTTC. Translating gives CASSFSFPTYEQYF.